Listed here are 6 T cell receptor beta chains from one sample, sequenced in a study of blood T cells in healthy people across ages. Combining a sample-barcoded 5' primer with a J-beta primer mix, a second PCR ran for about 6 to 12 cycles. TCRdb fed the 5' RACE reads into MiXCR, producing one record per CDR3 protein. The sample carries some 760,000 distinct CDR3 sequences, approximately 25% recorded once. The sample was also reused in another study, on T cells of mothers and their children.

Material for sequencing was blood. Every receptor here comes from a boy aged 5 to 17 in good health.

V usage is TRBV7-3 and J usage is TRBJ1-2; possible D gene TRBD1, 6 bases. V shed 2 bases and J shed 8 bases, with 15 bases lying between them. Germline CDR1 and CDR2: SGHTA and FQGTGA. CDR3 length equals 14 residues. CDR3 amino acids: CASSLPGGAGGYTF. The CDR3 DNA sequence: TGTGCCAGCAGCTTACCTGGGGGCGCGGGCGGCTACACCTTC.

Note on this clonotype: Possible read error: a much larger clone is one base away. CDR3 residues: CASRQGIYEQYF. The CDR3 DNA reads as TGTGCCAGCAGACAGGGGATCTACGAGCAGTACTTC. The rearrangement uses TRBV2 and TRBJ2-7, with 7 bases fitting TRBD1. CDR3 length equals 12 residues. The V gene end was trimmed by 6 bases and the J gene end by 3 bases; junction bases not matched to a gene: 2. Germline CDR1 reads SNHLY; CDR2 reads FYNNEI.

The V call is TRBV4-1, the J call TRBJ2-2; 8 bases agree with TRBD2. Germline CDR1 MGHRA, CDR2 YSYEKL. The V and J ends lost 8 bases and 3 bases, in that order; junction bases with no gene match: 8. The length of the CDR3 is 15 residues. The CDR3 loop reads CASGSGGPYTGELFF. CDR3 coding DNA: TGCGCCAGCGGCTCGGGAGGGCCATACACCGGGGAGCTGTTTTTT.

This clonotype was seen a few times. The CDR3 sequence: CASSTPSGYNEQFF. The CDR3 coding sequence is TGTGCCAGCAGCACCCCTAGCGGTTACAATGAGCAGTTCTTC. V is TRBV5-6 and J is TRBJ2-1, with 7 bases lining up with TRBD2. This CDR3 has 14 residues. The ends lost 4 bases at V and 4 bases at J; junction bases unmatched: 5. Per germline, CDR1 SGHDT and CDR2 YYEEEE. Variable domain in full (rest from reference TRBV5-6 and TRBJ2-1): DAGVTQSPTHLIKTRGQQVTLRCSPKSGHDTVSWYQQALGQGPQFIFQYYEEEERQRGNFPDRFSGHQFPNYSSELNVNALLLGDSALYLCASSTPSGYNEQFFGPGTRLTVL.

In this sample, this clonotype turned up a few times. V usage is TRBV2 and J usage is TRBJ1-3; TRBD1 might be the D (6 bases). CDR1 is SNHLY, CDR2 FYNNEI, per germline. Deletions cut 7 bases from V and 6 bases from J, with 13 bases between. This CDR3 region has 13 residues. The CDR3 region has the DNA TGTGCCAGCATCCCCCAGGGGCCAAACACCATATATTTT. Translated: CASIPQGPNTIYF.

This chain connects TRBV4-3 to TRBJ2-5, with 12 bases that match TRBD2. Trimming took 1 base from V and 0 from J; bases not matched to a gene: 6. This CDR3 is 18 amino acids long. CDR1 is LGHNA and CDR2 is YSLEER in the germline V gene. The CDR3, as DNA: TGCGCCAGCAGCCAAGCCCTTGCTAGCGGGGGGGACCAAGAGACCCAGTACTTC. The encoded protein is CASSQALASGGDQETQYF.